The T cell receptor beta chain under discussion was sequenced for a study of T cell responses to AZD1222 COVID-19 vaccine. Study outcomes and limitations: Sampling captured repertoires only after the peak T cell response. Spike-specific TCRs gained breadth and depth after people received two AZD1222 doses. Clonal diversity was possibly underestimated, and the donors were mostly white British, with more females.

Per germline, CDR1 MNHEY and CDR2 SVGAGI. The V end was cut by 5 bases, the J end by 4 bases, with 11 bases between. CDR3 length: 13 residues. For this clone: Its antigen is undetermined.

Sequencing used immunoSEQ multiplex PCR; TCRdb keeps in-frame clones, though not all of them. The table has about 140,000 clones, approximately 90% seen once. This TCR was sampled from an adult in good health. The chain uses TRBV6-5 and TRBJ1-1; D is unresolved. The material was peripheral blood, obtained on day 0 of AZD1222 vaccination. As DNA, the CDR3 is TGTGCCAGCAGTCCCCGATCTCCCACTGAAGCTTTCTTT. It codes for CASSPRSPTEAFF.